These T cell receptor beta chains were read from a single sample in a study of T cell responses to AZD1222 COVID-19 vaccine. The protocol was immunoSEQ multiplex PCR, while the TCRdb copy is restricted to in-frame clones and leaves out a portion. The sample has 100,000 to 140,000 clones, 75% to 90% seen once. The material sequenced was peripheral blood, taken on day 0 of AZD1222 vaccination. The source of these receptors is an adult in good health. Each CDR3 is given with its conserved first and last residue. The D gene is left open where the match is weak. Clone sizes are given selectively: once, few, many, or a class where the clone is expanded.

D	J	size	V	CDR3	DNA
NA	TRBJ2-5	NA	TRBV12-3/TRBV12-4	CASKRDSQETQYF	TGTGCCAGCAAACGGGACTCCCAAGAGACCCAGTACTTC
NA	TRBJ1-5	NA	TRBV4-2	CASSQEGQYNQPQHF	TGTGCCAGCAGCCAAGAAGGACAGTACAATCAGCCCCAGCATTTT
NA	TRBJ1-2	NA	TRBV7-2	CASSFTGSRGYTF	TGTGCCAGCAGCTTCACCGGGAGTCGTGGCTACACCTTC
NA	TRBJ1-6	once	TRBV5-6	CASSLKGETSPLHF	TGTGCCAGCAGCTTGAAAGGGGAAACTTCACCCCTCCACTTT
NA	TRBJ1-4	once	TRBV7-2	CASSFSTNEKLFF	TGTGCCAGCAGCTTTTCCACTAATGAAAAACTGTTTTTT
TRBD2	TRBJ2-3	NA	TRBV4-3	CASSQEVGLAGGLHTQYF	TGCGCCAGCAGCCAAGAAGTGGGCCTAGCGGGGGGGCTACATACGCAGTATTTT
TRBD1	TRBJ1-1	NA	TRBV6-5	CASSYGWGQGTTEAFF	TGTGCCAGCAGTTACGGATGGGGACAGGGCACCACTGAAGCTTTCTTT
NA	TRBJ2-1	NA	TRBV4-1	CASSQVRLVEYNEQFF	TGCGCCAGCAGCCAAGTTCGACTAGTTGAGTACAATGAGCAGTTCTTC
TRBD1	TRBJ2-7	few	TRBV6-5	CASSPGTGNYEQYF	TGTGCCAGCAGTCCCGGGACAGGGAACTACGAGCAGTACTTC
NA	TRBJ1-5	few	TRBV7-9	CASSLGGGQPQHF	TGTGCCAGCAGCTTAGGGGGCGGTCAGCCCCAGCATTTT
TRBD1	TRBJ1-1	NA	TRBV4-3	CASSQHPSGQQMNTEAFF	TGCGCCAGCAGCCAACACCCGTCGGGACAGCAAATGAACACTGAAGCTTTCTTT
NA	TRBJ1-2	NA	TRBV2	CASRQGTYGYTF	TGTGCCAGCAGACAGGGTACTTATGGCTACACCTTC
TRBD2	TRBJ2-1	once	TRBV6-5	CASSSGGTRYYNEQFF	TGTGCCAGCAGTTCCGGGGGGACTAGGTACTACAATGAGCAGTTCTTC
NA	TRBJ2-2	NA	TRBV9	CASSVPRRGPNTGELFF	TGTGCCAGCAGCGTACCACGACGGGGGCCTAACACCGGGGAGCTGTTTTTT
TRBD1	TRBJ1-1	NA	TRBV18	CASGKGQIMNTEAFF	TGTGCCAGCGGAAAGGGACAGATTATGAACACTGAAGCTTTCTTT
NA	TRBJ1-1	NA	TRBV5-1	CASSLGGVNTEAFF	TGCGCCAGCAGCTTGGGGGGTGTGAACACTGAAGCTTTCTTT
TRBD1	TRBJ1-3	few	TRBV6-5	CASNREGGSGNTIYF	TGTGCCAGCAACAGAGAAGGGGGCTCAGGAAACACCATATATTTT
NA	TRBJ1-5	few	TRBV19	CATLEGVYQPQHF	TGTGCCACCCTGGAGGGAGTTTATCAGCCCCAGCATTTT
NA	TRBJ2-1	NA	TRBV2	CASSERGGAYYNEQFF	TGTGCCAGCAGTGAAAGGGGGGGCGCGTACTACAATGAGCAGTTCTTC
NA	TRBJ1-2	NA	TRBV19	CASSMGQGRGYTF	TGTGCCAGTAGTATGGGCCAGGGTAGAGGCTACACCTTC
NA	TRBJ1-1	NA	TRBV20-1	CSASSMDGWNTEAFF	TGCAGTGCTAGTAGTATGGACGGCTGGAACACTGAAGCTTTCTTT
NA	TRBJ2-7	NA	TRBV10-3	CVPKLSYEQYF	TGCGTACCCAAGCTCTCCTACGAGCAGTACTTC
TRBD2	TRBJ2-1	NA	TRBV3-1/TRBV3-2	CASSPRWLAGGDSYNEQFF	TGTGCCAGCAGCCCACGCTGGCTAGCGGGGGGTGACTCCTACAATGAGCAGTTCTTC
NA	TRBJ1-1	NA	TRBV29-1	CSVKRGMNTEAFF	TGCAGCGTTAAAAGGGGCATGAACACTGAAGCTTTCTTT
NA	TRBJ2-2	NA	TRBV6-2/TRBV6-3	CASSGKGELFF	TGTGCCAGCAGTGGAAAGGGGGAGCTGTTTTTT
NA	TRBJ2-2	NA	TRBV11-2	CASSLARDLGRVTGELFF	TGTGCCAGCAGCTTAGCCCGGGACTTGGGCCGGGTCACCGGGGAGCTGTTTTTT
NA	TRBJ1-1	NA	TRBV5-4	CASSRETIRNTEAFF	TGTGCCAGCAGCAGAGAGACAATAAGGAACACTGAAGCTTTCTTT
TRBD1	TRBJ2-3	NA	TRBV11-3	CASSSGTGGGDTQYF	TGTGCCAGCAGCTCCGGGACAGGGGGGGGAGATACGCAGTATTTT
NA	TRBJ2-7	NA	TRBV5-5	CASSFTYEQYF	TGTGCCAGCAGCTTTACCTACGAGCAGTACTTC
TRBD1	TRBJ2-2	NA	TRBV5-1	CASSLQGAYTGELFF	TGCGCCAGCAGCCTGCAGGGGGCTTACACCGGGGAGCTGTTTTTT
NA	TRBJ1-1	NA	TRBV4-3	CASSQDDPGTGFITEAFF	TGCGCCAGCAGCCAAGATGACCCCGGAACAGGCTTTATCACTGAAGCTTTCTTT
NA	TRBJ1-4	NA	TRBV28	CASSPGTVNEKLFF	TGTGCCAGCAGTCCTGGGACGGTAAATGAAAAACTGTTTTTT
NA	TRBJ1-2	NA	TRBV2	CASSDSNYGYTF	TGTGCCAGCAGCGACAGTAACTATGGCTACACCTTC
TRBD1	TRBJ2-5	NA	TRBV10-3	CAISDPDRAGEETQYF	TGTGCCATCAGTGACCCAGACAGGGCAGGGGAGGAGACCCAGTACTTC
NA	TRBJ1-1	NA	TRBV21-1	CASGDSNGARSMNTEAFF	TGTGCCAGCGGGGACAGTAATGGGGCTCGATCAATGAACACTGAAGCTTTCTTT
NA	TRBJ2-2	NA	TRBV9	CASQEQGGTGELFF	TGTGCCAGCCAAGAACAGGGAGGCACCGGGGAGCTGTTTTTT